This T cell receptor beta chain emerged from a study of T cell changes during pregnancy in multiple sclerosis. V trimming: 7 bases; J trimming: 1 base; junction bases outside the gene matches: 6. The V gene's germline CDR1 is LNHDA and CDR2 SQIVND (reference sequence). The CDR3 runs to 14 residues. This table comes from immunoSEQ multiplex PCR, and its TCRdb copy is limited to in-frame clones, with some not included. The table lists about 40,000 clones, 80% to 90% of them singletons. This material consisted of CD4+ T cells from peripheral blood mononuclear cells, taken in the first trimester of pregnancy. The receptor's source is a female donor with multiple sclerosis, enrolled in a pregnancy study. The J gene is TRBJ2-7, the V gene TRBV19, with 8 bases that match TRBD1. The CDR3 nucleotides are TGTGCCAGTAAGGGGACAGGTCCGTCCTACGAGCAGTACTTC. Its translation is CASKGTGPSYEQYF.